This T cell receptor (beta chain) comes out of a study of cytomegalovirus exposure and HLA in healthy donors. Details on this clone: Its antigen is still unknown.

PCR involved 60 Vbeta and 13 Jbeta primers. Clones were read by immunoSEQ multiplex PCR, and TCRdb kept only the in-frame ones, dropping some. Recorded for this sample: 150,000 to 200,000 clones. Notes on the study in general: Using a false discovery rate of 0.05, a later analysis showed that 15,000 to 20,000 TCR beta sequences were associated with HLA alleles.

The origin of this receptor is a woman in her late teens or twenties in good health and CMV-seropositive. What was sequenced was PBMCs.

The CDR3 here is CASSYSGQGAFEQYF. DNA of the CDR3: TGTGCCAGCAGTTACTCGGGACAGGGGGCGTTCGAGCAGTACTTC. The chain links TRBV6-5 to TRBJ2-7, with 12 nucleotides matching TRBD1. The CDR3 runs to 15 residues. Germline V gene lookup returns CDR1 MNHEY and CDR2 SVGAGI. With V trimmed by 0 bases and J by 6 bases, 3 bases remained unmatched.